Below, one T cell receptor beta chain is given with its context. The sample belongs to a study of blood T cell repertoires in COVID-19. Overall study context: COVID-19 samples collected from the United States, Italy and Spain covered acute and convalescent phases.

Sequencing was performed with immunoSEQ multiplex PCR; in TCRdb, only in-frame clones are kept and a portion is missing. The sample lists approximately 400,000 clones, more than 80% occurring once. Trimming left V 8 bases short and J 0 bases short, with 13 bases between. CDR3 length: 15 amino acids. The germline gives CDR1 MNHEY, CDR2 SMNVEV (reference sequence). The sequenced sample was peripheral blood. The chain is built from TRBV27 and TRBJ1-4; D is unclear. This receptor was obtained from a man aged 35-49 years with acute or convalescent COVID-19. The CDR3 nucleotides read TGTGCCAGCGGGAGCCCCTATTCAACTAATGAAAAACTGTTTTTT. This sequence encodes CASGSPYSTNEKLFF.